This TCR beta chain was captured by sequencing in a study of T cells after yellow fever vaccination. In its sample, this clonotype was seen many times. The antigen is undetermined. TCRdb used MiXCR to reprocess the 5' RACE reads, holding one entry per CDR3 protein. The repertoire includes under 300,000 distinct CDR3 sequences, 6.9% of them detected once, and 0.85% sits in the top ten. V lost 0 bases to trimming and J lost 4 bases, with 6 bases between them. The CDR3 runs 14 residues. Germline V gives CDR1 SEHNR, CDR2 FQNEAQ (reference sequence). Study-level points and caveats: Primary-vaccination clones mostly resurfaced post-booster (about 95% CD4, roughly 90% CD8).

The chain uses TRBV7-9 and TRBJ2-2, with unresolved D. The clonotype originates from a man younger than 40 who received the YFV17D yellow fever vaccine. Sequencing used CD4+ T cells sorted from PBMCs, obtained 15 days after the yellow fever booster vaccination. The CDR3 loop is CASSLAQITGELFF. Here the CDR3 DNA reads TGTGCCAGCAGCTTAGCCCAGATCACCGGGGAGCTGTTTTTT. Looking up the rest from reference TRBV7-9 and TRBJ2-2 gives the full variable domain: DTGVSQNPRHKITKRGQNVTFRCDPISEHNRLYWYRQTLGQGPEFLTYFQNEAQLEKSRLLSDRFSAERPKGSFSTLEIQRTEQGDSAMYLCASSLAQITGELFFGEGSRLTVL.